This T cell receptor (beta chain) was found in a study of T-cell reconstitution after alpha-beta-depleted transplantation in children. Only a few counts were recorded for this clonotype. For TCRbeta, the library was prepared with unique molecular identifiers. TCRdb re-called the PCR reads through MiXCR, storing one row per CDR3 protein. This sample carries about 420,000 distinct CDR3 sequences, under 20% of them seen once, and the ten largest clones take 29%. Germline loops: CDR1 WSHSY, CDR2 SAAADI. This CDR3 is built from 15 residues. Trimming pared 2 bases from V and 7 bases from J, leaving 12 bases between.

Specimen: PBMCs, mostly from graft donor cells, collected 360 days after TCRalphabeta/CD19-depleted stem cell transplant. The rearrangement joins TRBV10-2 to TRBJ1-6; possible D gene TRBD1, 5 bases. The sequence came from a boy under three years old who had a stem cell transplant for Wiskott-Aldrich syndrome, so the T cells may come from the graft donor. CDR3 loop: CASSETGTLNSPLHF. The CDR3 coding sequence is TGCGCCAGCAGTGAGACCGGGACTCTCAATTCACCCCTCCACTTT.